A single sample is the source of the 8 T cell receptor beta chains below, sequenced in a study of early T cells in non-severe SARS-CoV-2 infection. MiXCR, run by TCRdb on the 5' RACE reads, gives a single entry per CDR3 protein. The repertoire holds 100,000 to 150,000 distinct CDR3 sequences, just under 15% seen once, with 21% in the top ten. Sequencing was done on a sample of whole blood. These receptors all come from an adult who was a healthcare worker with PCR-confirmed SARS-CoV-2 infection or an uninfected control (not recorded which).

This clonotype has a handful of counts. This CDR3 is CASNWGDLYNEQFF. The CDR3 region has the DNA TGTGCCAGCAACTGGGGGGACCTTTACAATGAGCAGTTCTTC. The chain recombines TRBV2 with TRBJ2-1, with D perhaps TRBD2 (6 bases). Germline CDR1 SNHLY, CDR2 FYNNEI. V lost 7 bases and J 4 bases, leaving 14 bases between the germline ends. The CDR3 is 14 residues long.

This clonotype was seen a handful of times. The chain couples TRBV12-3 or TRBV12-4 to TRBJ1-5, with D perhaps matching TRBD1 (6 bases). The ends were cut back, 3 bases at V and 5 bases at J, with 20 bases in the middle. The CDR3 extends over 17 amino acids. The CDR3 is CASSLVPFGGAHQPQHF. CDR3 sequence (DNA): TGTGCCAGCAGTTTGGTCCCCTTTGGGGGGGCGCATCAGCCCCAGCATTTT.

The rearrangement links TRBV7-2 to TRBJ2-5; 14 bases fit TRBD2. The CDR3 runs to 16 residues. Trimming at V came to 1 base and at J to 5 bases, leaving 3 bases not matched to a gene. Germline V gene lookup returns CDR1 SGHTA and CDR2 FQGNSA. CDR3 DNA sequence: TGTGCCAGCAGCTTAGGACTAGCGGGGGGGCTTGAGACCCAGTACTTC. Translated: CASSLGLAGGLETQYF.

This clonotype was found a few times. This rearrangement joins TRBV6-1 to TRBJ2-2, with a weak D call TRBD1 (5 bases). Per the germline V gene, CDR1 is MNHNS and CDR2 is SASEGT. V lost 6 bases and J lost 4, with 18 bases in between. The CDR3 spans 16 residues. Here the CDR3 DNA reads TGTGCCAGCAGCTCTCTGGGTGGGGCCGTCACCGGGGAGCTGTTTTTT. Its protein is CASSSLGGAVTGELFF.

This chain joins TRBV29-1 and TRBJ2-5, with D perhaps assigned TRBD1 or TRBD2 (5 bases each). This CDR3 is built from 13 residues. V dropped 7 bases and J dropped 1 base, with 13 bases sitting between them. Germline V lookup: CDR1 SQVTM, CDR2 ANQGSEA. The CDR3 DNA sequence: TGCAGCGCCGTGGACGGGACCCAAGAGACCCAGTACTTC. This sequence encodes CSAVDGTQETQYF. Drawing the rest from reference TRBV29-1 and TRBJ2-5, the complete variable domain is SAVISQKPSRDICQRGTSLTIQCQVDSQVTMMFWYRQQPGQSLTLIATANQGSEATYESGFVIDKFPISRPNLTFSTLTVSNMSPEDSSIYLCSAVDGTQETQYFGPGTRLLVL.

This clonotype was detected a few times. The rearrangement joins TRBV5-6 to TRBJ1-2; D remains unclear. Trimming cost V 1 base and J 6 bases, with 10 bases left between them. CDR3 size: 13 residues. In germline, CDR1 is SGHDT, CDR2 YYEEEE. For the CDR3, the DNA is TGTGCCAGCAGCTTGAATAGGGCGGATGGCTACACCTTC. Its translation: CASSLNRADGYTF.

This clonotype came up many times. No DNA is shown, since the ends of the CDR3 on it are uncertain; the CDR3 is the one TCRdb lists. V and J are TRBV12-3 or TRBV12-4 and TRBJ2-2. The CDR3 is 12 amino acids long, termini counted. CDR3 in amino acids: CASSFGAGELFF.

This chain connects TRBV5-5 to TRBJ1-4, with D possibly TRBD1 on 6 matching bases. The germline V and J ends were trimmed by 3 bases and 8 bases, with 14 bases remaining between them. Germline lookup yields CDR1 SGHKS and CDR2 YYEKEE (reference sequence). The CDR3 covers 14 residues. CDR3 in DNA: TGTGCCAGCAGCTCAGGACAGCCGGGAGAAAAACTGTTTTTT. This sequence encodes CASSSGQPGEKLFF. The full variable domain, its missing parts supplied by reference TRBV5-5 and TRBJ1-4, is DAGVTQSPTHLIKTRGQQVTLRCSPISGHKSVSWYQQVLGQGPQFIFQYYEKEERGRGNFPDRFSARQFPNYSSELNVNALLLGDSALYLCASSSGQPGEKLFFGSGTQLSVL.